This T cell receptor beta chain was observed in a study of CD8+ T cells in alopecia areata. Germline V gene lookup returns CDR1 MNHEY and CDR2 SMNVEV (reference sequence). V was shortened by 0 bases and J by 4 bases, with 9 bases between the two germline ends. The CDR3 is 14 amino acids. Alopecia areata patients gave lesional scalp punch biopsies and peripheral blood samples. To note about this clone: The antigen remains unidentified.

RNA, once extracted, was reverse transcribed into cDNA for use as the sequencing template. Libraries were prepared by immunoSEQ multiplex PCR; TCRdb keeps only in-frame clonotypes and omits some of them. Among roughly 60,000 clones listed, roughly 40% were seen once. Study-wide results and limits: Lesional scalp displayed greater clonality than normal scalp, most notably in alopecia totalis/universalis. Sequence data from scalp samples additionally include resident alphabeta T cells of normal skin.

The sequenced material came from NKG2D-low CD8+ T cells sorted from blood. The receptor comes from a human donor with alopecia areata. The chain employs TRBV27 and TRBJ1-2; the D is unclear. CDR3 in DNA: TGTGCCAGCAGTTTATCTGGGAACCTCTATGGCTACACCTTC. Translated, it gives CASSLSGNLYGYTF.